The clone carrying this T cell receptor beta chain was counted only a few times. The authors reverse transcribed all of the isolated RNA, so sequencing captured expressed TCRB transcripts. Only in-frame clones appear in the TCRdb table, and some are missing; sequencing was by immunoSEQ multiplex PCR. This repertoire shows around 400,000 clones, over 9.5% found once; its top ten account for roughly 0.017%. This entry is derived from a study of beta chain features in type 1 diabetes. Study in general: Examination of sorted cells across all samples involved around 110 million cells.

The sample consisted of naive CD4+ T cells from blood. This receptor was obtained from a man in his late teens or twenties in good health.

The CDR3 region has the DNA TGTGCCTGGGGGGAGGTGGAGACCCAGTACTTC. Amino acid sequence: CAWGEVETQYF. The rearrangement uses TRBV30 and TRBJ2-5; a possible D gene is TRBD2 (6 bases). V was cut by 5 bases and J by 5 bases, with 9 bases left in between. This CDR3 has 11 amino acids. Looked up from germline, CDR1 is GTSNPN and CDR2 is SVGIG (reference sequence).